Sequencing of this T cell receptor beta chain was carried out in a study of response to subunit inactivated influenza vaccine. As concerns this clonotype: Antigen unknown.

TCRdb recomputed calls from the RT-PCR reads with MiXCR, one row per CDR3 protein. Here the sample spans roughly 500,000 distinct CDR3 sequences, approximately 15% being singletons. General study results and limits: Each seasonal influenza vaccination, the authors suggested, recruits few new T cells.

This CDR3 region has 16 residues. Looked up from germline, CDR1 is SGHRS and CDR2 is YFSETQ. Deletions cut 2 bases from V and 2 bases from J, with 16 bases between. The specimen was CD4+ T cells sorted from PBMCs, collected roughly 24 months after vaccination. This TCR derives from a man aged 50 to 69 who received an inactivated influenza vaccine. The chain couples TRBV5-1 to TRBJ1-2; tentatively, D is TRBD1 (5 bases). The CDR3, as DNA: TGCGCCAGCAGCTTTGAGGGAGGGGAAAAAAACTATGGCTACACCTTC. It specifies CASSFEGGEKNYGYTF.